These T cell receptor beta chains were read from a single sample in a study of CD8+ T cells in alopecia areata. The protocol was immunoSEQ multiplex PCR, while the TCRdb copy is restricted to in-frame clones and leaves out a portion. The table has approximately 82,000 clones, roughly 47% seen once. Sequencing was done on a sample of NKG2D-high CD8+ T cells sorted from blood. Receptor source: a human donor with alopecia areata. CDR3s include the opening cysteine and the closing phenylalanine or tryptophan. Fields, in order: CDR3 protein, CDR3 DNA, D gene, CDR3 length, clone size, V gene, J gene. The D gene is left open where the match is weak. A clone size is listed for some rows: how often the clone was seen (once, few, many), or a class if it is expanded.

cdr3_aa: CASSLSEYEQYF; cdr3_nt: TGTGCCAGCAGCTTGTCCGAGTACGAGCAGTACTTC; d_call: NA; cdr3_length: 12; clone_size: NA; v_call: TRBV7-9; j_call: TRBJ2-7
cdr3_aa: CSVETDTEAFF; cdr3_nt: TGCAGCGTGGAAACAGACACTGAAGCTTTCTTT; d_call: NA; cdr3_length: 11; clone_size: few; v_call: TRBV29-1; j_call: TRBJ1-1
cdr3_aa: CASSFSGTGATQYF; cdr3_nt: TGTGCCAGCAGTTTTAGTGGGACAGGGGCGACCCAGTACTTC; d_call: TRBD1; cdr3_length: 14; clone_size: NA; v_call: TRBV28; j_call: TRBJ2-5
cdr3_aa: CASSQGGNEQYF; cdr3_nt: TGTGCCAGCAGTCAAGGAGGGAACGAGCAGTACTTC; d_call: NA; cdr3_length: 12; clone_size: NA; v_call: TRBV27; j_call: TRBJ2-7
cdr3_aa: CASSESHPLNYEQFF; cdr3_nt: TGTGCCAGCAGTGAATCCCATCCCCTTAACTATGAGCAGTTCTTC; d_call: NA; cdr3_length: 15; clone_size: NA; v_call: TRBV2; j_call: TRBJ2-1
cdr3_aa: CASSPGRDSHF; cdr3_nt: TGTGCCAGCAGCCCAGGGAGGGACAGCCATTTT; d_call: TRBD1; cdr3_length: 11; clone_size: once; v_call: TRBV6-6; j_call: TRBJ1-4
cdr3_aa: CATSDRIYGYTF; cdr3_nt: TGTGCCACCTCGGACAGGATCTATGGCTACACCTTC; d_call: TRBD1; cdr3_length: 12; clone_size: NA; v_call: TRBV6-6; j_call: TRBJ1-2
cdr3_aa: CAVGTALAGANVLTF; cdr3_nt: TGTGCCGTGGGGACAGCCTTAGCTGGGGCCAACGTCCTGACTTTC; d_call: TRBD1; cdr3_length: 15; clone_size: few; v_call: TRBV10-3; j_call: TRBJ2-6
cdr3_aa: CAPYEQYF; cdr3_nt: TGTGCCCCCTACGAGCAGTACTTC; d_call: NA; cdr3_length: 8; clone_size: few; v_call: TRBV7-9; j_call: TRBJ2-7
cdr3_aa: CASSLTGDYEQYF; cdr3_nt: TGTGCCAGCAGTTTGACGGGGGACTACGAGCAGTACTTC; d_call: NA; cdr3_length: 13; clone_size: NA; v_call: TRBV27; j_call: TRBJ2-7
cdr3_aa: CASSRGQGQETQYF; cdr3_nt: TGCGCCAGCAGCCGGGGACAGGGTCAAGAGACCCAGTACTTC; d_call: TRBD1; cdr3_length: 14; clone_size: once; v_call: TRBV4-1; j_call: TRBJ2-5
cdr3_aa: CASSFWTGYGYTF; cdr3_nt: TGTGCCAGCAGTTTCTGGACAGGCTATGGCTACACCTTC; d_call: TRBD1; cdr3_length: 13; clone_size: once; v_call: TRBV27; j_call: TRBJ1-2
cdr3_aa: CIDRSGGAVDTQYF; cdr3_nt: TGCATCGATCGTAGCGGGGGGGCCGTAGATACGCAGTATTTT; d_call: TRBD2; cdr3_length: 14; clone_size: NA; v_call: TRBV29-1; j_call: TRBJ2-3
cdr3_aa: CASSFLGEDTQYF; cdr3_nt: TGTGCCAGCAGTTTCCTGGGGGAAGATACGCAGTATTTT; d_call: NA; cdr3_length: 13; clone_size: NA; v_call: TRBV27; j_call: TRBJ2-3
cdr3_aa: CSVEVRLAGAYEQYF; cdr3_nt: TGCAGCGTTGAAGTCAGACTAGCGGGAGCCTACGAGCAGTACTTC; d_call: TRBD2; cdr3_length: 15; clone_size: NA; v_call: TRBV29-1; j_call: TRBJ2-7
cdr3_aa: CAWGPQEYEQYF; cdr3_nt: TGTGCCTGGGGCCCTCAGGAATACGAGCAGTACTTC; d_call: NA; cdr3_length: 12; clone_size: NA; v_call: TRBV30; j_call: TRBJ2-7
cdr3_aa: CSVEGLVLAGHTDTQYF; cdr3_nt: TGCAGCGTTGAAGGTTTAGTACTAGCGGGTCACACAGATACGCAGTATTTT; d_call: TRBD2; cdr3_length: 17; clone_size: few; v_call: TRBV29-1; j_call: TRBJ2-3
cdr3_aa: CASSSGSGGYEQYF; cdr3_nt: TGCGCCAGCAGCTCCGGCAGCGGGGGGTACGAGCAGTACTTC; d_call: TRBD2; cdr3_length: 14; clone_size: NA; v_call: TRBV5-1; j_call: TRBJ2-7
cdr3_aa: CSVRGGEVDEQYF; cdr3_nt: TGCAGCGTTCGCGGTGGGGAAGTGGACGAGCAGTACTTC; d_call: NA; cdr3_length: 13; clone_size: NA; v_call: TRBV29-1; j_call: TRBJ2-7
cdr3_aa: CSVPSPLNTEAFF; cdr3_nt: TGCAGCGTCCCTTCCCCTTTGAACACTGAAGCTTTCTTT; d_call: NA; cdr3_length: 13; clone_size: NA; v_call: TRBV29-1; j_call: TRBJ1-1
cdr3_aa: CSVVWGKQSRQEGNTEAFF; cdr3_nt: TGCAGCGTTGTTTGGGGGAAGCAAAGTCGACAGGAAGGGAACACTGAAGCTTTCTTT; d_call: NA; cdr3_length: 19; clone_size: NA; v_call: TRBV29-1; j_call: TRBJ1-1
cdr3_aa: CASSPDRGPLNTEAFF; cdr3_nt: TGCGCCAGCAGCCCAGACAGGGGACCACTGAACACTGAAGCTTTCTTT; d_call: TRBD1; cdr3_length: 16; clone_size: NA; v_call: TRBV5-1; j_call: TRBJ1-1
cdr3_aa: CAWSLDTYEQYF; cdr3_nt: TGTGCCTGGAGTTTGGACACCTACGAGCAGTACTTC; d_call: NA; cdr3_length: 12; clone_size: NA; v_call: TRBV30; j_call: TRBJ2-7
cdr3_aa: CASSLVGSDDEQFF; cdr3_nt: TGTGCCAGCAGCTTAGTGGGGAGTGACGATGAGCAGTTCTTC; d_call: NA; cdr3_length: 14; clone_size: NA; v_call: TRBV11-2; j_call: TRBJ2-1
cdr3_aa: CASGWGAEGQPQHF; cdr3_nt: TGTGCTAGTGGTTGGGGGGCGGAAGGCCAGCCCCAGCATTTT; d_call: NA; cdr3_length: 14; clone_size: NA; v_call: TRBV12-5; j_call: TRBJ1-5
cdr3_aa: CASSWGTGRGDTQYF; cdr3_nt: TGTGCCAGCAGCTGGGGGACAGGGAGAGGAGATACGCAGTATTTT; d_call: TRBD1; cdr3_length: 15; clone_size: NA; v_call: TRBV5-6; j_call: TRBJ2-3
cdr3_aa: CASSGQAGNQPQHF; cdr3_nt: TGTGCCAGCAGCGGACAGGCCGGCAATCAGCCCCAGCATTTT; d_call: NA; cdr3_length: 14; clone_size: NA; v_call: TRBV9; j_call: TRBJ1-5
cdr3_aa: CASRGRGGLGQPQHF; cdr3_nt: TGTGCCAGCAGAGGTAGAGGGGGGCTAGGGCAGCCCCAGCATTTT; d_call: NA; cdr3_length: 15; clone_size: NA; v_call: TRBV21-1; j_call: TRBJ1-5
cdr3_aa: CASSQWRTGTDYEQYF; cdr3_nt: TGCGCCAGCAGTCAATGGAGGACAGGGACCGACTACGAGCAGTACTTC; d_call: TRBD1; cdr3_length: 16; clone_size: NA; v_call: TRBV23-1; j_call: TRBJ2-7
cdr3_aa: CASSLPGLVNEQFF; cdr3_nt: TGTGCCAGCAGCTTACCAGGGCTAGTAAATGAGCAGTTCTTC; d_call: NA; cdr3_length: 14; clone_size: NA; v_call: TRBV11-2; j_call: TRBJ2-1
cdr3_aa: CASSSPGPSSYEQYF; cdr3_nt: TGTGCCAGCAGTTCCCCGGGACCAAGCTCCTACGAGCAGTACTTC; d_call: NA; cdr3_length: 15; clone_size: NA; v_call: TRBV28; j_call: TRBJ2-7
cdr3_aa: CASSFTSVSYNEQFF; cdr3_nt: TGTGCCAGCAGTTTCACTAGCGTGTCCTACAATGAGCAGTTCTTC; d_call: TRBD2; cdr3_length: 15; clone_size: NA; v_call: TRBV28; j_call: TRBJ2-1
cdr3_aa: CSVSGLVSGELFF; cdr3_nt: TGCAGCGTTTCGGGACTAGTATCCGGGGAGCTGTTTTTT; d_call: TRBD2; cdr3_length: 13; clone_size: once; v_call: TRBV29-1; j_call: TRBJ2-2
cdr3_aa: CASGGTSGANVLTF; cdr3_nt: TGTGCCAGCGGCGGTACCTCTGGGGCCAACGTCCTGACTTTC; d_call: NA; cdr3_length: 14; clone_size: NA; v_call: TRBV2; j_call: TRBJ2-6
cdr3_aa: CASSYGQEAFF; cdr3_nt: TGTGCCAGCAGTTACGGACAGGAAGCTTTCTTT; d_call: NA; cdr3_length: 11; clone_size: NA; v_call: TRBV6-5; j_call: TRBJ1-1
cdr3_aa: CSVVQGAITDTQYF; cdr3_nt: TGCAGCGTTGTACAGGGCGCTATCACAGATACGCAGTATTTT; d_call: NA; cdr3_length: 14; clone_size: NA; v_call: TRBV29-1; j_call: TRBJ2-3
cdr3_aa: CASSHVPSGKREQFF; cdr3_nt: TGTGCCAGCAGCCATGTCCCTAGCGGTAAAAGAGAGCAGTTCTTC; d_call: TRBD2; cdr3_length: 15; clone_size: NA; v_call: TRBV14; j_call: TRBJ2-1
cdr3_aa: CSVEAAEPEQYF; cdr3_nt: TGCAGCGTTGAAGCCGCTGAACCCGAGCAGTACTTC; d_call: NA; cdr3_length: 12; clone_size: few; v_call: TRBV29-1; j_call: TRBJ2-7
cdr3_aa: CASSIGHVSGANVLTF; cdr3_nt: TGCGCCAGCAGCATAGGACACGTCTCTGGGGCCAACGTCCTGACTTTC; d_call: NA; cdr3_length: 16; clone_size: NA; v_call: TRBV5-1; j_call: TRBJ2-6
cdr3_aa: CASSSSEASNQPQHF; cdr3_nt: TGTGCCAGCAGCTCGTCCGAGGCTAGCAATCAGCCCCAGCATTTT; d_call: NA; cdr3_length: 15; clone_size: few; v_call: TRBV7-8; j_call: TRBJ1-5
cdr3_aa: CSVVGYGSSYEQYF; cdr3_nt: TGCAGCGTTGTTGGGTATGGGTCCTCCTACGAGCAGTACTTC; d_call: NA; cdr3_length: 14; clone_size: NA; v_call: TRBV29-1; j_call: TRBJ2-7
cdr3_aa: CASSSSIRNQPQHF; cdr3_nt: TGTGCCAGCAGCTCCTCCATACGGAATCAGCCCCAGCATTTT; d_call: NA; cdr3_length: 14; clone_size: NA; v_call: TRBV7-9; j_call: TRBJ1-5
cdr3_aa: CAWSFPFGALNTEAFF; cdr3_nt: TGTGCCTGGAGTTTTCCGTTCGGGGCCCTGAACACTGAAGCTTTCTTT; d_call: NA; cdr3_length: 16; clone_size: once; v_call: TRBV30; j_call: TRBJ1-1
cdr3_aa: CSGADSYEQYF; cdr3_nt: TGCAGTGGGGCAGATTCCTACGAGCAGTACTTC; d_call: NA; cdr3_length: 11; clone_size: few; v_call: TRBV20-1; j_call: TRBJ2-7
cdr3_aa: CASSLGQGASEAFF; cdr3_nt: TGTGCCAGCAGCCTTGGACAGGGGGCCTCTGAAGCTTTCTTT; d_call: TRBD1; cdr3_length: 14; clone_size: NA; v_call: TRBV9; j_call: TRBJ1-1
cdr3_aa: CASSSRILAGGTYNEQFF; cdr3_nt: TGTGCCAGCAGTTCCCGGATATTAGCGGGAGGGACCTACAATGAGCAGTTCTTC; d_call: TRBD2; cdr3_length: 18; clone_size: NA; v_call: TRBV27; j_call: TRBJ2-1
cdr3_aa: CASSDPAAGGRDQETQYF; cdr3_nt: TGTGCCAGCAGCGACCCCGCTGCGGGGGGACGGGATCAAGAGACCCAGTACTTC; d_call: TRBD2; cdr3_length: 18; clone_size: NA; v_call: TRBV9; j_call: TRBJ2-5
cdr3_aa: CASSSESRENTEAFF; cdr3_nt: TGTGCCAGCAGCTCAGAGAGCCGGGAGAACACTGAAGCTTTCTTT; d_call: NA; cdr3_length: 15; clone_size: NA; v_call: TRBV9; j_call: TRBJ1-1
cdr3_aa: CSVGVGRDYNEQFF; cdr3_nt: TGCAGCGTTGGAGTGGGACGGGACTACAATGAGCAGTTCTTC; d_call: NA; cdr3_length: 14; clone_size: few; v_call: TRBV29-1; j_call: TRBJ2-1
cdr3_aa: CAWSPDRSTDTQYF; cdr3_nt: TGTGCCTGGAGTCCAGACAGGTCCACAGATACGCAGTATTTT; d_call: NA; cdr3_length: 14; clone_size: NA; v_call: TRBV30; j_call: TRBJ2-3
cdr3_aa: CASSRTGGSTDQYF; cdr3_nt: TGTGCCAGCAGCAGAACAGGGGGCTCCACGGACCAGTACTTC; d_call: TRBD1; cdr3_length: 14; clone_size: NA; v_call: TRBV14; j_call: TRBJ2-7
cdr3_aa: CASRTPGSGYTF; cdr3_nt: TGTGCCAGCAGAACCCCCGGGTCTGGCTACACCTTC; d_call: NA; cdr3_length: 12; clone_size: NA; v_call: TRBV6-5; j_call: TRBJ1-2
cdr3_aa: CSVEDPRGIGTEAFF; cdr3_nt: TGCAGCGTTGAAGATCCGCGGGGAATTGGGACTGAAGCTTTCTTT; d_call: NA; cdr3_length: 15; clone_size: NA; v_call: TRBV29-1; j_call: TRBJ1-1
cdr3_aa: CASSLEGNEQYF; cdr3_nt: TGTGCCAGCAGTTTGGAAGGGAACGAGCAGTACTTC; d_call: NA; cdr3_length: 12; clone_size: NA; v_call: TRBV27; j_call: TRBJ2-7
cdr3_aa: CSVTGSGEKLFF; cdr3_nt: TGCAGCGTGACAGGGTCGGGAGAAAAACTGTTTTTT; d_call: TRBD1; cdr3_length: 12; clone_size: NA; v_call: TRBV29-1; j_call: TRBJ1-4
cdr3_aa: CASRYRGADGYTF; cdr3_nt: TGTGCCAGCAGGTACAGGGGCGCGGATGGCTACACCTTC; d_call: TRBD1; cdr3_length: 13; clone_size: NA; v_call: TRBV28; j_call: TRBJ1-2
cdr3_aa: CASRGETQYF; cdr3_nt: TGTGCCAGCAGAGGGGAGACCCAGTACTTC; d_call: NA; cdr3_length: 10; clone_size: medium-sized; v_call: TRBV28; j_call: TRBJ2-5
cdr3_aa: CASSAGGTQYF; cdr3_nt: TGTGCCAGCAGTGCCGGTGGGACCCAGTACTTC; d_call: NA; cdr3_length: 11; clone_size: NA; v_call: TRBV28; j_call: TRBJ2-5
cdr3_aa: CAWSFTGAGEQYF; cdr3_nt: TGTGCCTGGAGTTTTACAGGGGCTGGCGAGCAGTACTTC; d_call: TRBD1; cdr3_length: 13; clone_size: few; v_call: TRBV30; j_call: TRBJ2-7